Below, 2 T cell receptor beta chains from the same sample are listed, as sequenced in a study of T cell repertoires in cytomegalovirus infection. One entry per CDR3 protein results from TCRdb running MiXCR on the reads. Of approximately 490,000 distinct CDR3 sequences detected, 10% to 12% appear once; the ten largest clones hold about a tenth. The specimen sequenced was PBMCs. These receptors all stem from a human donor in good health (CMV status not recorded). Some clones in this sample may be carry-over from other donors' samples.

This clonotype was seen many times. V and J are TRBV6-5 and TRBJ1-1; a possible D gene is TRBD1 (6 bases). Trimming pared 0 bases from V and 5 bases from J, leaving 13 bases between. The germline V gene encodes CDR1 MNHEY and CDR2 SVGAGI. The CDR3 length is 15 residues. CDR3 bases: TGTGCCAGCAGTTACTCGATTGAGAGGGGGACTGAAGCTTTCTTT. Translating gives CASSYSIERGTEAFF.

This clonotype has a handful of counts. The chain links TRBV23-1 to TRBJ2-1; no clear D gene. TRBV23-1 is recorded as an ORF, its role being uncertain. V was clipped by 11 bases and J by 0 bases, with 14 bases between them. The CDR3 is made up of 14 amino acids. The CDR3: CALIVHSSYNEQFF. The CDR3 nucleotides are TGCGCCCTCATAGTCCACAGCTCCTACAATGAGCAGTTCTTC.